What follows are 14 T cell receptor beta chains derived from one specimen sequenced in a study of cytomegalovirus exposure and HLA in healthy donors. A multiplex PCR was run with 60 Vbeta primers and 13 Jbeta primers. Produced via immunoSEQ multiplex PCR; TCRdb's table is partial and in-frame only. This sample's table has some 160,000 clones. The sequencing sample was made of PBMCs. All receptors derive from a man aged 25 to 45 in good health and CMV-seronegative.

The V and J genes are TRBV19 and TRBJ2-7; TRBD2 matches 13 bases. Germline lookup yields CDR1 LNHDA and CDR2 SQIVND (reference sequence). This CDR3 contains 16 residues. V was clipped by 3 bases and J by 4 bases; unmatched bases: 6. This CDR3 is CASSMGPGLAGYEQYF. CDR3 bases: TGTGCCAGTAGTATGGGACCGGGACTAGCGGGATACGAGCAGTACTTC.

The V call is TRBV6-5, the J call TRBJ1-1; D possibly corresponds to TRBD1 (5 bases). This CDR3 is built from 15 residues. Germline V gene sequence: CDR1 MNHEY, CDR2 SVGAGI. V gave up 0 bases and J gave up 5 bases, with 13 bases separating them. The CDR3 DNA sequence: TGTGCCAGCAGTTACTCGATGGGGGGAAGGACTGAAGCTTTCTTT. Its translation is CASSYSMGGRTEAFF.

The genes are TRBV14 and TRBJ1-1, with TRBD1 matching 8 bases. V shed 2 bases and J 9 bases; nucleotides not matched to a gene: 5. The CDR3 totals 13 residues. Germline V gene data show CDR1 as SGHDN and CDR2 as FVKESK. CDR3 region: CASSQSTGGKAFF. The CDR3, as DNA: TGTGCCAGCAGCCAATCTACAGGGGGTAAAGCTTTCTTT.

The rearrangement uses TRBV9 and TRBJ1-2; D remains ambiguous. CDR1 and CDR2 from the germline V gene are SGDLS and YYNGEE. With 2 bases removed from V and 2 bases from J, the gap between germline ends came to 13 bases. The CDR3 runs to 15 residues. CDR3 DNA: TGTGCCAGCAGCGTGGGCCAGCCCTTGAACTATGGCTACACCTTC. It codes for CASSVGQPLNYGYTF.

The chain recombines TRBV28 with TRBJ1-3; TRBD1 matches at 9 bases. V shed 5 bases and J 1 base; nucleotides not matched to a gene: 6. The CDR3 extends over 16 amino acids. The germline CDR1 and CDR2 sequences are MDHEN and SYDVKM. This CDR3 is CASSLGQGRSGNTIYF. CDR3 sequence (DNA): TGTGCCAGCAGTCTGGGACAGGGTCGGTCTGGAAACACCATATATTTT.

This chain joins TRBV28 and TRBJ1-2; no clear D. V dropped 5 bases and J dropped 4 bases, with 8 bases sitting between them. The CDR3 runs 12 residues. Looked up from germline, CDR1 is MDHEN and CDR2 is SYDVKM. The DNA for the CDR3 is TGTGCCAGCAGTCGGGAGGCCTATGGCTACACCTTC. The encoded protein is CASSREAYGYTF.

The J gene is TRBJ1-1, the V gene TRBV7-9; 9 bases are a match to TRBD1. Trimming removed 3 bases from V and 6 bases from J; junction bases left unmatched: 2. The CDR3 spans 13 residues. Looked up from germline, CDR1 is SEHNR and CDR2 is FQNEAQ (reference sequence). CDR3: CASSLDRGPEAFF. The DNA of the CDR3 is TGTGCCAGCAGCTTGGACAGGGGCCCTGAAGCTTTCTTT.

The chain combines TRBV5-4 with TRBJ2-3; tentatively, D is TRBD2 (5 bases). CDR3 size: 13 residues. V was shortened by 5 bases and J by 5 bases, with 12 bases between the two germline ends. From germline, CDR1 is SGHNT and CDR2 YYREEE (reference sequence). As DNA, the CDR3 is TGTGCCAGCAGACCCCAACTAGAAGATACGCAGTATTTT. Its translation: CASRPQLEDTQYF.

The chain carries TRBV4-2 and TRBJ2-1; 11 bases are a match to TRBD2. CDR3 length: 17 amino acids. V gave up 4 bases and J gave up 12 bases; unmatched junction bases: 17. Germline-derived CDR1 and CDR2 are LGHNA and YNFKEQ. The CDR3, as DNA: TGTGCCAGCAGCCGAGACAGTCTAGCGGGAGGTTGGAAGTGGCAGTTCTTC. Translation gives CASSRDSLAGGWKWQFF.

The CDR3 DNA reads TGTGCCAGTAGTACCAACCCTAGCGGCCAAGAGACCCAGTACTTC. Translation gives CASSTNPSGQETQYF. The genes are TRBV19 and TRBJ2-5; 7 nucleotides agree with TRBD2. Germline CDR1 is LNHDA and CDR2 is SQIVND (reference sequence). With V trimmed by 4 bases and J by 1 base, 6 bases remained unmatched. This CDR3 is 15 amino acids long.

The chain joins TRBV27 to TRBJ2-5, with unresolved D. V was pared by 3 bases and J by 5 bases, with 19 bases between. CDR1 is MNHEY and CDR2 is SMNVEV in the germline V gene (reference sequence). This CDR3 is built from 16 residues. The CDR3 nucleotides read TGTGCCAGCAGTTTGGGTGGCAGGTCCGCAAGGGAGACCCAGTACTTC. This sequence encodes CASSLGGRSARETQYF.

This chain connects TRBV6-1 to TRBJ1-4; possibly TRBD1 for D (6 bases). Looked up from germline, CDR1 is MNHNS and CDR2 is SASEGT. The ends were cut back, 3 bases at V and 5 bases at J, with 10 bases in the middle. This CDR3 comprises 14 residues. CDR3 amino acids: CASSDIQGNEKLFF. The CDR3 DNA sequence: TGTGCCAGCAGTGATATCCAGGGGAATGAAAAACTGTTTTTT.

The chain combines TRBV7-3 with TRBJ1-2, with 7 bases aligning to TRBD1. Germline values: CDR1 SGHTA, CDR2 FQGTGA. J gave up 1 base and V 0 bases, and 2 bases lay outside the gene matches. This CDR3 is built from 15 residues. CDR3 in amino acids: CASSLTGTVNYGYTF. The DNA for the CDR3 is TGTGCCAGCAGCTTAACCGGGACAGTTAACTATGGCTACACCTTC.

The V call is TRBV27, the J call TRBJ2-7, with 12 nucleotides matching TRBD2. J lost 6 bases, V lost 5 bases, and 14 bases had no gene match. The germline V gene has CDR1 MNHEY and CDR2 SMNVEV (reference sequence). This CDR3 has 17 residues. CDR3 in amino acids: CASSRNLAGGQIGEQYF. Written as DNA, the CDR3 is TGTGCCAGCAGTCGTAATCTAGCGGGAGGGCAAATCGGCGAGCAGTACTTC.